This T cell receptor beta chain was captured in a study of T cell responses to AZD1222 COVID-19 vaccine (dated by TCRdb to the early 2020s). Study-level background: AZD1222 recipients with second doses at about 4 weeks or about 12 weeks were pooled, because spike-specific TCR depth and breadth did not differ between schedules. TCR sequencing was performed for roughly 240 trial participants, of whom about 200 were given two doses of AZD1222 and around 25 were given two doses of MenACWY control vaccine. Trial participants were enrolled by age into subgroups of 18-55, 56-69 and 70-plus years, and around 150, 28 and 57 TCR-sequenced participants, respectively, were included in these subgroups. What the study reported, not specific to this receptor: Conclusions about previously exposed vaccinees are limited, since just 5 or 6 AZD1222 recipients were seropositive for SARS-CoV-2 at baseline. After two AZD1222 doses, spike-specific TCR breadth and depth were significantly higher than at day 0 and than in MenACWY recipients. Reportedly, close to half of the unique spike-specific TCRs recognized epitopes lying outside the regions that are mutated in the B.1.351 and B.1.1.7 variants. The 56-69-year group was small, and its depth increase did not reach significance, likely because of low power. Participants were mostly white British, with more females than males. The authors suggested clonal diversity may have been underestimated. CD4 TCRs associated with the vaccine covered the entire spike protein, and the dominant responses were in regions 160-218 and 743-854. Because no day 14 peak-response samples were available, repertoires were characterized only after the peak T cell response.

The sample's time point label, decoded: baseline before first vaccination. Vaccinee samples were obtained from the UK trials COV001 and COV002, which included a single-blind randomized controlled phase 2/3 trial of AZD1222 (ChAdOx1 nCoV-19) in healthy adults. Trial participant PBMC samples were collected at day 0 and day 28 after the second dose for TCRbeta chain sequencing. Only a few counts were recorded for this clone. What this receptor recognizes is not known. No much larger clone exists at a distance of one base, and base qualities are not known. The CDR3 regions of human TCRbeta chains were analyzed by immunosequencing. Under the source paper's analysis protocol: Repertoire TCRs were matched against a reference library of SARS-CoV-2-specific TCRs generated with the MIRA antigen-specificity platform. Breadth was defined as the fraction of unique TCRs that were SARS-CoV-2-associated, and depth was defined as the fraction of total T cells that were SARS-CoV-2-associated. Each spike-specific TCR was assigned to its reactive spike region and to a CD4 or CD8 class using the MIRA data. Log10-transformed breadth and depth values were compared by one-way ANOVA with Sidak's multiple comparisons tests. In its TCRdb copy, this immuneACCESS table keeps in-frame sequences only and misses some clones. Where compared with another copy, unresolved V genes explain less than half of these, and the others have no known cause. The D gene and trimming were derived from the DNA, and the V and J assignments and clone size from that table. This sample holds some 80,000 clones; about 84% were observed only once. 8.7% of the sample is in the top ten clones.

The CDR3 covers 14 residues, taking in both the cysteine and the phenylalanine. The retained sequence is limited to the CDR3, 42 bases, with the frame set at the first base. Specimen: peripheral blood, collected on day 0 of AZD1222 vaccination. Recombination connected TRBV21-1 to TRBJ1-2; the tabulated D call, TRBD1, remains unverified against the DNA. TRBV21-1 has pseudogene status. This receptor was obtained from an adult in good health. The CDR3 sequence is CASSKENSNYGYTF. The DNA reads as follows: TGTGCCAGCAGCAAAGAGAACAGCAACTATGGCTACACCTTC.